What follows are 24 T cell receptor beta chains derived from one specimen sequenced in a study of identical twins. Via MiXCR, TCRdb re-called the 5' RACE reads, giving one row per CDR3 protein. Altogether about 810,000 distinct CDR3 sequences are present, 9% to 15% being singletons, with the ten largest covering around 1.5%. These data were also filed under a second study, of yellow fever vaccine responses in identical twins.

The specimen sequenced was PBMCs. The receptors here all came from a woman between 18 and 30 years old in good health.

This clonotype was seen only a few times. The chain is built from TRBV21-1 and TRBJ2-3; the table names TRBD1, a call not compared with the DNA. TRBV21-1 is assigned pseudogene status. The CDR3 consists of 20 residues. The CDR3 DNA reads TGTGCCAGCAGCCCCGCCAACCGAGAATGGGGGGGGGCCTTGGCAGATACGCAGTATTTT. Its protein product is CASSPANREWGGALADTQYF.

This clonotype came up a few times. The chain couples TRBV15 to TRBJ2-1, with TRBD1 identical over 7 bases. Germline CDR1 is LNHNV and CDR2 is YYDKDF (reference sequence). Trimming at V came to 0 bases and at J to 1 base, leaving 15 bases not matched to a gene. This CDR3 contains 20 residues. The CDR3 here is CATSRDFLTPPGQSYNEQFF. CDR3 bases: TGTGCCACCAGCAGAGATTTCCTAACTCCACCGGGACAGTCCTACAATGAGCAGTTCTTC. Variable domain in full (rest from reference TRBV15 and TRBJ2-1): DAMVIQNPRYQVTQFGKPVTLSCSQTLNHNVMYWYQQKSSQAPKLLFHYYDKDFNNEADTPDNFQSRRPNTSFCFLDIRSPGLGDTAMYLCATSRDFLTPPGQSYNEQFFGPGTRLTVL.

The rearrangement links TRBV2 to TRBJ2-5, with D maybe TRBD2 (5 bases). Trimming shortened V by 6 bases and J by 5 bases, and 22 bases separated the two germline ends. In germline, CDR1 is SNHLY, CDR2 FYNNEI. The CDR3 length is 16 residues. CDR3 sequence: CASSPATGKQGETQYF. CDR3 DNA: TGTGCCAGCAGCCCAGCGACGGGGAAACAAGGGGAGACCCAGTACTTC.

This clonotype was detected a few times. CDR3 nucleotide sequence: TGTGCCAGCAACGGACTAGCGGGGGCCGCCTACGAGCAGTACGTC. Protein: CASNGLAGAAYEQYV. This sequence joins TRBV6-1 and TRBJ2-3, with TRBD2 identical over 13 bases. The J call may not be correct, given that the DNA end is closer to TRBJ2-7. Germline V gene lookup returns CDR1 MNHNS and CDR2 SASEGT. The CDR3 runs to 15 residues.

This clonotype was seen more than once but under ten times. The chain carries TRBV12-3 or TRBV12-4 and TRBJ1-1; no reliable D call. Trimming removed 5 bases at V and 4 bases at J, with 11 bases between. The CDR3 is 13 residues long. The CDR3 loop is CASSPFPRTEAFF. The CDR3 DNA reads TGTGCCAGCAGTCCTTTTCCTCGCACTGAAGCTTTCTTT.

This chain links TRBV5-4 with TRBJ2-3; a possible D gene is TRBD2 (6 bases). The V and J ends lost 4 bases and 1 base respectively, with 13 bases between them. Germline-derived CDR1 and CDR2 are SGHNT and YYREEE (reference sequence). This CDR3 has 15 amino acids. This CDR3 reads CASSPREVGTDTQYF. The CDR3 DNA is TGTGCCAGCAGCCCGAGGGAGGTAGGCACAGATACGCAGTATTTT.

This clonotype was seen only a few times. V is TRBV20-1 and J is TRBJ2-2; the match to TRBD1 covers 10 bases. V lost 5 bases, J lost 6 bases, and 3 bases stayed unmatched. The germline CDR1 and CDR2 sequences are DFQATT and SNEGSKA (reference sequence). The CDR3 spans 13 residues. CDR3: CSASDRGAGELFF. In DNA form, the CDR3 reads TGCAGTGCTTCGGACAGGGGGGCCGGGGAGCTGTTTTTT.

CDR3: CASTLGGYNSPLHF. Here the CDR3 DNA reads TGTGCCAGCACCCTGGGCGGTTATAATTCACCCCTCCACTTT. The chain uses TRBV12-3 or TRBV12-4 and TRBJ1-6; D remains ambiguous. V lost 7 bases, J lost 4 bases, and 11 bases lay in between. This CDR3 is 14 amino acids long.

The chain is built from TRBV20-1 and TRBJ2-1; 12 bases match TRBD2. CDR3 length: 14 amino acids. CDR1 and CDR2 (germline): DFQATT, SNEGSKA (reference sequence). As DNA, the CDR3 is TGCAGCGGACTAGCGGGAAGCTCCTACAATGAGCAGTTCTTC. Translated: CSGLAGSSYNEQFF.

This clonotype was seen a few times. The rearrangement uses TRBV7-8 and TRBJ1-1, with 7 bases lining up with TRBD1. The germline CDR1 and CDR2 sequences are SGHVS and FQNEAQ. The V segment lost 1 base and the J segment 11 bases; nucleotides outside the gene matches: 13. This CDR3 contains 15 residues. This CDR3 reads CASSLVGAAQGQAFF. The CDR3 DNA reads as TGTGCCAGCAGCTTAGTTGGTGCCGCTCAGGGACAGGCTTTCTTT.

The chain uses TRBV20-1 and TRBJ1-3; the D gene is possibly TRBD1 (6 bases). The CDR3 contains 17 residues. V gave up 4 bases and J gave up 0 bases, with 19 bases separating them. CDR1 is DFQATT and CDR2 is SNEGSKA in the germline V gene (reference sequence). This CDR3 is CSATGPQGADSGNTIYF. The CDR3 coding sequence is TGCAGTGCTACGGGACCACAGGGAGCCGACTCTGGAAACACCATATATTTT.

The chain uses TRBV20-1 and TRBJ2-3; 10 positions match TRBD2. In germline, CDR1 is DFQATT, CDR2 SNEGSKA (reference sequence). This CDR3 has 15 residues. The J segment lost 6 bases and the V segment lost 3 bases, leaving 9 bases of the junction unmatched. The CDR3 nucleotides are TGCAGTGCTAGCCCGAGCGGGGGGGCCTGGGATACGCAGTATTTT. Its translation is CSASPSGGAWDTQYF.

The CDR3 DNA reads as TGCGCCAGCCGGTCTAGCGTGGGCTACACCTTC. It codes for CASRSSVGYTF. The chain joins TRBV5-1 to TRBJ1-2; no clear D. Germline V lookup: CDR1 SGHRS, CDR2 YFSETQ. Trimming removed 7 bases from V and 8 bases from J, with 12 bases in between. The CDR3 totals 11 residues.

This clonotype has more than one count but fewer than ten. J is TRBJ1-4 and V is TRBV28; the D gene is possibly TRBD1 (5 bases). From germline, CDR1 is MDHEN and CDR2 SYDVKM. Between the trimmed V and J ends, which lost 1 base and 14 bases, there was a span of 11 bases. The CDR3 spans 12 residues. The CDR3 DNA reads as TGTGCCAGCAGTTTATATGGGACTGGCCTGTTTTTT. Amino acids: CASSLYGTGLFF.

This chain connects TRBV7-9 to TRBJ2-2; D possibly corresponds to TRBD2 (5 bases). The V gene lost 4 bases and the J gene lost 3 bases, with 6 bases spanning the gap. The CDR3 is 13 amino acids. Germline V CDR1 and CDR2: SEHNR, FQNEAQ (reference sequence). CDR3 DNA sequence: TGTGCCAGCAGCTCGGACTACACCGGGGAGCTGTTTTTT. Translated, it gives CASSSDYTGELFF. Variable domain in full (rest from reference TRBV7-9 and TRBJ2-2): DTGVSQNPRHKITKRGQNVTFRCDPISEHNRLYWYRQTLGQGPEFLTYFQNEAQLEKSRLLSDRFSAERPKGSFSTLEIQRTEQGDSAMYLCASSSDYTGELFFGEGSRLTVL.

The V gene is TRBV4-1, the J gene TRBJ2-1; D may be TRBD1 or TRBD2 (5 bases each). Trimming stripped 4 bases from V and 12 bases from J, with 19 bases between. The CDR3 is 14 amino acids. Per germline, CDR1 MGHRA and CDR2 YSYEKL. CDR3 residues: CASSPWDARSGQFF. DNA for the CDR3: TGCGCCAGCAGCCCCTGGGACGCTCGATCGGGGCAGTTCTTC.

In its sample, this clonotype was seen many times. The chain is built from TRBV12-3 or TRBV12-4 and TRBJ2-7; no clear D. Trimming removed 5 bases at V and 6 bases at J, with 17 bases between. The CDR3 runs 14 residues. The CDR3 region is CASSPLGGGSEQYF. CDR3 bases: TGTGCCAGCAGTCCCCTCGGTGGTGGCTCCGAGCAGTACTTC.

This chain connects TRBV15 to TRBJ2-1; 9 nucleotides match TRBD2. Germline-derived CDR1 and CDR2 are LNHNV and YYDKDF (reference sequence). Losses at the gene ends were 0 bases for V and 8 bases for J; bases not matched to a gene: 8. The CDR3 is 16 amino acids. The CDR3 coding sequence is TGTGCCACCAGCAGAGACAGAACTAGCGGGTACCATGAGCAGTTCTTC. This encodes CATSRDRTSGYHEQFF.

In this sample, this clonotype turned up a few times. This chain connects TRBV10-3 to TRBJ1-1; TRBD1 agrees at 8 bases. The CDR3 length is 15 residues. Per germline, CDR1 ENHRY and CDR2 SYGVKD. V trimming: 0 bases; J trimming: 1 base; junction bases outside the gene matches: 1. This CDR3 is CAISESGTGNTEAFF. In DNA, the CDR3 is TGTGCCATCAGTGAGTCAGGGACAGGGAACACTGAAGCTTTCTTT.

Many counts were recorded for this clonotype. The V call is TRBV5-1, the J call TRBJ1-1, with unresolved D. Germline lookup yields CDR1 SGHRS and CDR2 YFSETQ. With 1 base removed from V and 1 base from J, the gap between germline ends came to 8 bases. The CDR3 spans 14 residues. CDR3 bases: TGCGCCAGCAGCTTGTTGGTAGGGAACACTGAAGCTTTCTTT. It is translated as CASSLLVGNTEAFF.

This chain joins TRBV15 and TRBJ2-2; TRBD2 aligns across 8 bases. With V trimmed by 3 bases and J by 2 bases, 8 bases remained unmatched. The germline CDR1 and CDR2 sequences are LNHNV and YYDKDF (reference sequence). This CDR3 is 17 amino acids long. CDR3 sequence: CATSSLAGGLNTGELFF. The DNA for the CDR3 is TGTGCCACCAGCAGTTTGGCGGGGGGCCTTAACACCGGGGAGCTGTTTTTT.

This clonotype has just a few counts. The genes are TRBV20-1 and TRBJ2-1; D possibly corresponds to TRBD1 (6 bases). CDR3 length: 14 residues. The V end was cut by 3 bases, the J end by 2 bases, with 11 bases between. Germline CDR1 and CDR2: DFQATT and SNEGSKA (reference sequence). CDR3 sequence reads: CSARETGTYNEQFF. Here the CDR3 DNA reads TGCAGTGCTAGGGAGACAGGTACCTACAATGAGCAGTTCTTC.

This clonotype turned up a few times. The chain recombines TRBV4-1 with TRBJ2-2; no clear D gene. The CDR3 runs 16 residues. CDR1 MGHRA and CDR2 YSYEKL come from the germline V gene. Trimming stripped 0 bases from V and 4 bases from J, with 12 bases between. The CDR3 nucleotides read TGCGCCAGCAGCCAAGAATGGGGTTTTGTCACCGGGGAGCTGTTTTTT. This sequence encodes CASSQEWGFVTGELFF.

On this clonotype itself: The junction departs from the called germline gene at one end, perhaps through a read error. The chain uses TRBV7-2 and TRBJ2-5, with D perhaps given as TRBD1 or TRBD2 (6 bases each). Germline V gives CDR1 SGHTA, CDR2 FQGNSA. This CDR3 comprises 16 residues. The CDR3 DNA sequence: TGTGCCAGCAGGTTAGCCCGGGGGCTTGGTCAAGAGACCCAGTACTTC. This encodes CASRLARGLGQETQYF.